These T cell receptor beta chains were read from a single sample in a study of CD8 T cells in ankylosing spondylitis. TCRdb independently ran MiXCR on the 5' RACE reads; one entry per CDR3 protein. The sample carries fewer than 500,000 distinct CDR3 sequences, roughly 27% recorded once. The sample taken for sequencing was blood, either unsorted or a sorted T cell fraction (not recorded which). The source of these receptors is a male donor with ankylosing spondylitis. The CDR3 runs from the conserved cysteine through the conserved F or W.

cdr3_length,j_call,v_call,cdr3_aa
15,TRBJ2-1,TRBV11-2,CASSSTPESYNEQFF
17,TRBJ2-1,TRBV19,CASSIGGAGDLYNEQFF
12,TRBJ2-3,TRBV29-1,CSVVGLADTQYF
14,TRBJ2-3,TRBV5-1,CASSLAAVQDTQYF
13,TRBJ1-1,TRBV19,CASSAGVRTEAFF
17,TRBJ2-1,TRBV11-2,CASSTRVGSHLYNEQFF
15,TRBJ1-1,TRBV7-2,CASSQNRVLDTEAFF
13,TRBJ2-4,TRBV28,CASSFDGGANQYF
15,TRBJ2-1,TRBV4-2,CASRGGSSAYNEQFF
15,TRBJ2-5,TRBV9,CASSVGAGLGETQYF